Shown below are 20 T cell receptor beta chains from a single sample sequenced in a study of radiation and T cells in renal cell carcinoma. Stated time point: blood 4 weeks post-SBRT, at nephrectomy. The treatment denotes: 15 Gy SBRT to primary tumor, nephrectomy 4 weeks later. TCRdb's copy holds only in-frame clones and misses some; the assay was immunoSEQ multiplex PCR. The sample has around 100,000 clones, 80% to 90% seen once. The sample consisted of blood, taken from a patient whose treatment included radiotherapy and nephrectomy. All receptors come from a man between 60 and 75 years old with renal cell carcinoma.

This chain links TRBV18 with TRBJ2-7; D is possibly TRBD2 (6 bases). Germline lookup yields CDR1 KGHSH and CDR2 LQKENI. V shed 4 bases and J shed 1 base, with 17 bases lying between them. The CDR3 has 16 amino acids. The CDR3 DNA reads as TGTGCCAGCTCACGGGGGGAGCGAGGAGAGTCCTACGAGCAGTACTTC. This sequence encodes CASSRGERGESYEQYF.

This clone was observed once. This CDR3 reads CASSLRPAGRALAREYF. CDR3 nucleotides: TGTGCCAGCAGTTTAAGACCCGCAGGGAGGGCCCTGGCTAGAGAATATTTT. The rearrangement joins TRBV28 to TRBJ1-3, with a weak D call TRBD1 (5 bases). CDR1 and CDR2 from the germline V gene are MDHEN and SYDVKM. The V end was cut by 2 bases, the J end by 15 bases, with 29 bases between. The CDR3 is 17 residues long.

This rearrangement joins TRBV12-1 to TRBJ2-3. TRBV12-1 is classified as a pseudogene. This CDR3 has 13 amino acids. The CDR3 sequence: CASSPRATDTQYF. The DNA of the CDR3 is TGTGCCAGCAGCCCCAGAGCCACAGATACGCAGTATTTT.

The genes are TRBV15 and TRBJ2-1; D is perhaps TRBD2 (5 bases). The CDR3 length is 13 residues. V lost 10 bases, J lost 4 bases, and 14 bases lay in between. CDR1 LNHNV and CDR2 YYDKDF come from the germline V gene (reference sequence). CDR3 nucleotides: TGTGCCATCTCCGGACCGGGATACAATGAGCAGTTCTTC. This codes for CAISGPGYNEQFF.

The chain carries TRBV29-1 and TRBJ2-2; no firm D call. With 6 bases removed from V and 0 bases from J, the gap between germline ends came to 11 bases. The CDR3 totals 14 residues. Germline V gives CDR1 SQVTM, CDR2 ANQGSEA. As DNA, the CDR3 is TGCAGCGTAGCGTCGACATCGAACACCGGGGAGCTGTTTTTT. It is translated as CSVASTSNTGELFF.

The V gene is TRBV21-1, the J gene TRBJ1-5; the tabulated D call, TRBD1, remains unverified against the DNA. TRBV21-1 is reported as a pseudogene. CDR3 size: 15 residues. The CDR3: CASSKAGQGVQPQHF. The CDR3 DNA sequence: TGTGCCAGCAGCAAAGCGGGACAGGGGGTTCAGCCCCAGCATTTT.

J is TRBJ2-2 and V is TRBV29-1, with a possible D match to TRBD1 (6 bases). Trimming took off 6 bases at V and 3 bases at J, with 11 bases between the two ends. Per germline, CDR1 SQVTM and CDR2 ANQGSEA. The CDR3 sequence is 13 residues long. CDR3 region: CSVRKGDTGELFF. The CDR3 region has the DNA TGCAGCGTCAGGAAGGGGGACACCGGGGAGCTGTTTTTT.

V is TRBV28 and J is TRBJ1-1; TRBD1 aligns across 7 bases. With V trimmed by 3 bases and J by 5 bases, 9 bases remained unmatched. The CDR3 runs 15 residues. CDR1 is MDHEN and CDR2 is SYDVKM in the germline V gene. The CDR3 region has the DNA TGTGCCAGCAGTTTTCTTCACAGGGGAGAGACTGAAGCTTTCTTT. This encodes CASSFLHRGETEAFF.

The chain joins TRBV7-2 to TRBJ1-2, with D tentatively TRBD1 (5 bases). There are 17 residues in the CDR3. CDR1 and CDR2 (germline): SGHTA, FQGNSA. V lost 5 bases and J 1 base, leaving 20 bases between the germline ends. The CDR3 region is CASSEFPGLGLNYGYTF. In DNA form, the CDR3 reads TGTGCCAGCAGCGAATTCCCAGGGCTGGGCCTTAACTATGGCTACACCTTC.

The gene calls are TRBV23-1 and TRBJ2-7, with D possibly TRBD2 on 6 matching bases. Being an ORF, TRBV23-1 has a function that is uncertain. Trimming stripped 2 bases from V and 0 bases from J, with 8 bases between. CDR3 length: 14 amino acids. The CDR3 protein is CASSQQTSSYEQYF. For the CDR3, the DNA is TGCGCCAGCAGTCAACAGACTAGCTCCTACGAGCAGTACTTC.

The rearrangement uses TRBV7-8 and TRBJ1-5, with a weak D call TRBD1 (5 bases). Germline V gene sequence: CDR1 SGHVS, CDR2 FQNEAQ. The CDR3 extends over 15 amino acids. Trimming pared 3 bases from V and 0 bases from J, leaving 9 bases between. The CDR3 DNA follows: TGTGCCAGCAGCTTGGGGGGGTATAGCAATCAGCCCCAGCATTTT. The encoded protein is CASSLGGYSNQPQHF. The full variable domain, completed using reference TRBV7-8 and TRBJ1-5, is GAGVSQSPRYKVAKRGQDVALRCDPISGHVSLFWYQQALGQGPEFLTYFQNEAQLDKSGLPSDRFFAERPEGSVSTLKIQRTQQEDSAVYLCASSLGGYSNQPQHFGDGTRLSIL.

The J gene is TRBJ2-7, the V gene TRBV7-9, with TRBD2 identical over 7 bases. With V trimmed by 2 bases and J by 0 bases, 10 bases remained unmatched. CDR3 length: 17 amino acids. Per the germline V gene, CDR1 is SEHNR and CDR2 is FQNEAQ (reference sequence). The CDR3 loop reads CASSLTLWGGSSYEQYF. The CDR3 region has the DNA TGTGCCAGCAGCTTAACGCTCTGGGGCGGGAGCTCCTACGAGCAGTACTTC. Full variable domain (remainder filled in from reference TRBV7-9 and TRBJ2-7): DTGVSQNPRHKITKRGQNVTFRCDPISEHNRLYWYRQTLGQGPEFLTYFQNEAQLEKSRLLSDRFSAERPKGSFSTLEIQRTEQGDSAMYLCASSLTLWGGSSYEQYFGPGTRLTVT.

The chain links TRBV7-9 to TRBJ1-2; 11 bases fit TRBD1. The CDR3 is 14 residues long. V lost 5 bases to trimming and J lost 2 bases; unmatched junction nucleotides: 1. Germline V gene sequence: CDR1 SEHNR, CDR2 FQNEAQ (reference sequence). The CDR3 nucleotides read TGTGCCAGCAGCCGGGACAGGGGGAACTATGGCTACACCTTC. Translated, it gives CASSRDRGNYGYTF.

CDR3 nucleotides: TGCAGCGTTTTACAGAGGACTAGCGGGACCTACGAGCAGTACTTC. This codes for CSVLQRTSGTYEQYF. This chain links TRBV29-1 with TRBJ2-7; 12 nucleotides match TRBD2. The germline V gene has CDR1 SQVTM and CDR2 ANQGSEA. The trim removed 5 bases at V and 2 bases at J, leaving 7 bases unmatched. CDR3 length equals 15 residues.

The chain employs TRBV9 and TRBJ2-1; tentative D call: TRBD1 (5 bases). The CDR3 consists of 14 residues. Germline CDR1 reads SGDLS; CDR2 reads YYNGEE. V was shortened by 0 bases and J by 11 bases, with 15 bases between the two germline ends. CDR3 in amino acids: CASSVAALRQQQFF. The CDR3 DNA sequence: TGTGCCAGCAGCGTAGCGGCCCTCAGACAGCAGCAGTTCTTC.

The chain combines TRBV10-3 with TRBJ2-5; 10 bases map to TRBD1. V was pared by 2 bases and J by 5 bases, with 2 bases of the junction left unmatched. This CDR3 has 14 amino acids. CDR1 and CDR2 (germline): ENHRY, SYGVKD. The CDR3: CAISERDRGETQYF. In nucleotides, the CDR3 is TGTGCCATCAGTGAGAGGGACAGGGGCGAGACCCAGTACTTC.

The count of this clone is one. The chain has TRBV5-1 and TRBJ2-7; a possible D gene is TRBD1 (5 bases). Trimming removed 4 bases at V and 3 bases at J, with 17 bases between. Germline-derived CDR1 and CDR2 are SGHRS and YFSETQ. This CDR3 region has 15 residues. The CDR3 coding sequence is TGCGCCAGCAGCACTGCAGGGAATACGGTCTACGAGCAGTACTTC. Residues: CASSTAGNTVYEQYF. The full variable domain, rest sourced from reference TRBV5-1 and TRBJ2-7, is KAGVTQTPRYLIKTRGQQVTLSCSPISGHRSVSWYQQTPGQGLQFLFEYFSETQRNKGNFPGRFSGRQFSNSRSEMNVSTLELGDSALYLCASSTAGNTVYEQYFGPGTRLTVT.

The chain has TRBV10-1 and TRBJ1-4; D not resolved. This CDR3 has 14 amino acids. Germline V gene lookup returns CDR1 WNHNN and CDR2 SYGVQD (reference sequence). Trimming removed 2 bases at V and 8 bases at J, with 12 bases between. CDR3 nucleotides: TGCGCCAGCAGTGAGGCCGCCACGAGGGAAAAACTGTTTTTT. Amino acid sequence: CASSEAATREKLFF.

V and J are TRBV29-1 and TRBJ2-5, with 9 positions matching TRBD2. V gave up 6 bases and J gave up 2 bases; unmatched junction bases: 10. The length of the CDR3 is 15 residues. Germline lookup yields CDR1 SQVTM and CDR2 ANQGSEA. CDR3 protein: CSVFRGAGGQETQYF. The CDR3 DNA reads as TGCAGCGTGTTCCGGGGAGCGGGAGGACAAGAGACCCAGTACTTC.

The rearrangement joins TRBV9 to TRBJ2-3; D perhaps matches TRBD2 (6 bases). The CDR3 has 16 residues. CDR1 and CDR2 (germline): SGDLS, YYNGEE. Trimming removed 1 base from V and 0 bases from J, with 12 bases in between. The chain's CDR3 is CASSVRSSGSTDTQYF. In DNA form, the CDR3 reads TGTGCCAGCAGCGTACGTAGTAGCGGAAGCACAGATACGCAGTATTTT.